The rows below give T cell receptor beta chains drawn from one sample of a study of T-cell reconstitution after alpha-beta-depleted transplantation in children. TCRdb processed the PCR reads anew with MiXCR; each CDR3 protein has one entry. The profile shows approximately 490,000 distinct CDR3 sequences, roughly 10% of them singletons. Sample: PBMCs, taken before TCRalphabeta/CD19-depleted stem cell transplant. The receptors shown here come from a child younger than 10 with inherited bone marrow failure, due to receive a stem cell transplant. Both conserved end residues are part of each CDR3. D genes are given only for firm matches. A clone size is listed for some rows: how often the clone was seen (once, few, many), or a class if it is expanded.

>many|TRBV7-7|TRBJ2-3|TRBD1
TGTGCTAGCAGCCCCACAGGGGGACTCACAGATACGCAGTATTTT
CASSPTGGLTDTQYF
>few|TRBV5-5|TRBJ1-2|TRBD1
TGTGCCAGCAGCTTTCTCGCGACAGGGTTCGAGAATGGCTACACCTTC
CASSFLATGFENGYTF
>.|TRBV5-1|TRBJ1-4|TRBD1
TGCGCCAGCAGCCTTACAGGGGCAAGCGAAAAACTGTTTTTT
CASSLTGASEKLFF
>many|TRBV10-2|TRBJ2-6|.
TGCGCCAGCAGTCCTCAAGGGGGTTCTGGGGCCAACGTCCTGACTTTC
CASSPQGGSGANVLTF
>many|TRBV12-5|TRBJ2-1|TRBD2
TGTGCTAGTGGTTTTTTAACCGGGACTAGCGGCTACAATGAGCAGTTCTTC
CASGFLTGTSGYNEQFF
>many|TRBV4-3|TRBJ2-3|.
TGCGCCAGCAGCCAAGTCGGACAACGATCCCCAGATACGCAGTATTTT
CASSQVGQRSPDTQYF
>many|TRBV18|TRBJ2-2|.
TGTGCCAGCTCACCCATTGGTGGGAGCGACACCGGGGAGCTGTTTTTT
CASSPIGGSDTGELFF
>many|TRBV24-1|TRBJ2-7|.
TGTGCCACCAATTTCTACGAGCAGTACTTC
CATNFYEQYF
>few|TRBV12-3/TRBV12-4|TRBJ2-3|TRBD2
TGTGCCAGCAGTGTACTAGCGGGAGATGCAGATACGCAGTATTTT
CASSVLAGDADTQYF
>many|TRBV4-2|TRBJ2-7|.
TGTGCCAGCAGCCAAGCGGCCGAGCAGTACTTC
CASSQAAEQYF
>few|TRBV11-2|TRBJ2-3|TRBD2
TGTGCCAGCAGCTTATATCGGGCGGGAGGCGGCACAGATACGCAGTATTTT
CASSLYRAGGGTDTQYF
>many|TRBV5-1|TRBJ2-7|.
TGCGCCAGCAGTCCAAGGAAGAACTCCTACGAGCAGTACTTC
CASSPRKNSYEQYF
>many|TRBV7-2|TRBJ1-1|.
TGTGCCAGCAGCTTTAGGAGGGGCGCTGAAGCTTTCTTT
CASSFRRGAEAFF
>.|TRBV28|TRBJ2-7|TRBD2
TGTGCCAGCAGTTGGGGACTAGTTAGCTACGAGCAGTACTTC
CASSWGLVSYEQYF
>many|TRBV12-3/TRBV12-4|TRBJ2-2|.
TGTGCCAGCAGTTTACCCCTAGCATTTAGCGGGGAGCTGTTTTTT
CASSLPLAFSGELFF
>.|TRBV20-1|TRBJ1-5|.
TGCAGTGCTAGAGTAGGTGGGACGACCCAGCATTTT
CSARVGGTTQHF
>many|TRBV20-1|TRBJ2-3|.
TGCAGTGCTAGTCTCTCGGGGGATACGCAGTATTTT
CSASLSGDTQYF
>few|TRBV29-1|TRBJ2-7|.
TGCAGCGTAGTCGTGGGGGGGCGAGTCTACGAGCAGTACTTC
CSVVVGGRVYEQYF
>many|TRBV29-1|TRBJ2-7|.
TGCAGCGTTGTAGAGCGGAGCTCCTACGAGCAGTACTTC
CSVVERSSYEQYF
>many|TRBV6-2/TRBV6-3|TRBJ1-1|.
TGTGCCAGCAGTTACGACAGGTCGAACACTGAAGCTTTCTTT
CASSYDRSNTEAFF
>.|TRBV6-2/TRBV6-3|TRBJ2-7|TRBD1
TGTGCCAGCAGTTACACTCCGGGACAGAGGACCTACGAGCAGTACTTC
CASSYTPGQRTYEQYF
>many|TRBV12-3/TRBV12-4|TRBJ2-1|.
TGTGCCAGCAGTTTAGTTTTATATGGGGGTGAGCAGTTCTTC
CASSLVLYGGEQFF
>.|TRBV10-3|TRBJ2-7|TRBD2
TGTGCCATCAGTGAGTCGATCGGGGTAGCGGGGACCTACGAGCAGTACTTC
CAISESIGVAGTYEQYF
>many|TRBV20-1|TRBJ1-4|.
TGCAGCTCGTTGAAAACTAATGAAAAACTGTTTTTT
CSSLKTNEKLFF
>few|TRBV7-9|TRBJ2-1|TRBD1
TGTGCCAGCAGCTTCCGTCGACAGGGGAAATGGAATGAGCAGTTCTTC
CASSFRRQGKWNEQFF
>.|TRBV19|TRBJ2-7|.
TGTGCCAGTGCTTCACTTGGGGCCGAGCAGTACTTC
CASASLGAEQYF
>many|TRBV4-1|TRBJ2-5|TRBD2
TGCGCCAGCAGCCAGGAGCGGGGGGGCGGAGAGACCCAGTACTTC
CASSQERGGGETQYF
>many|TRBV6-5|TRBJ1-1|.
TGTGCCAGCAGTTATTCCAGAAACACTGAAGCTTTCTTT
CASSYSRNTEAFF
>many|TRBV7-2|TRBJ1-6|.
TGTGCCAGCAGGCCCCCAGGGTTGATGAATTCACCCCTCCACTTT
CASRPPGLMNSPLHF
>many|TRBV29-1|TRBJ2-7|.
TGCAGCGTTGAGATTCGGGACGGCTACGAGCAGTACTTC
CSVEIRDGYEQYF
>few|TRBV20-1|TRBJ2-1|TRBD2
TGCAGTGCTTTTTATCCCATTCGAGCGGGAATTGGTAATGAGCAGTTCTTC
CSAFYPIRAGIGNEQFF
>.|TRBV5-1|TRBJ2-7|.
TGCGCCAGCAGCTTGGGATATCCTAACGAGCAGTACTTC
CASSLGYPNEQYF
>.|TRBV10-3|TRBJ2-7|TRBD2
TGTGCCATCAAAGCCCTAGCGGCTAACTACGAGCAGTACTTC
CAIKALAANYEQYF
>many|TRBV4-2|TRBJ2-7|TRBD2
TGTGCCAGCAGCCTGGGGACTAGCGGGAGTGACGAGCAGTACTTC
CASSLGTSGSDEQYF
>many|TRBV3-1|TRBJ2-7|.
TGTGCCAGCAGCCATCAACGACGAGGTTTTGAGCAGTACTTC
CASSHQRRGFEQYF
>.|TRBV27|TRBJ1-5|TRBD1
TGTGCCAGCAGTTTATCGGGACAGGGTTATCAGCCCCAGCATTTT
CASSLSGQGYQPQHF
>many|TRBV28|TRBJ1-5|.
TGTGCCAGCAGTTTTTATAGCAATCAGCCCCAGCATTTT
CASSFYSNQPQHF
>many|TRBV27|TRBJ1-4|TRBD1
TGTGCCAGTACGAGGACAGGGGGGAATGAAAAACTGTTTTTT
CASTRTGGNEKLFF
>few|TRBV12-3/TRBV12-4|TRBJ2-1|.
TGTGCCAGCTCGAATTTCCCCACCCGTACAGGGGGGGTCAATGAGCAGTTCTTC
CASSNFPTRTGGVNEQFF
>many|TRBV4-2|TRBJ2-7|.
TGTGCCAGCAGCCAAGATATCCAGGAGCCGGACCACGAGCAGTACTTC
CASSQDIQEPDHEQYF
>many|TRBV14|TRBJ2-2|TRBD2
TGCGCCAGCAGCCAAGTTGGGGGGGCCGGGGAGCTGTTTTTT
CASSQVGGAGELFF
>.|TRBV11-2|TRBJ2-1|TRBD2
TGTGCCAGCAGCTTATGGGCTAGCGGGAAAGGTGAGCAGTTCTTC
CASSLWASGKGEQFF
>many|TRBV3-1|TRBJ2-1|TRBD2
TGTGCCAGCAGCCAAGATCCCGGACTAGCGGGAGGGCGGCACAATGAGCAGTTCTTC
CASSQDPGLAGGRHNEQFF
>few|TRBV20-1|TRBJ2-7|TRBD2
TGCAGTGCTAGAGATCCCCGGACTAGCGGGAGTTTGGAGTACTTC
CSARDPRTSGSLEYF
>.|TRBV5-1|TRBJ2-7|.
TGCGCCAGCAGCATGAGGGTAGGGAACTACGAGCAGTACTTC
CASSMRVGNYEQYF
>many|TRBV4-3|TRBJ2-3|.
TGCGCCAGCAGCCAACAATATCAGGGCACAGATACGCAGTATTTT
CASSQQYQGTDTQYF